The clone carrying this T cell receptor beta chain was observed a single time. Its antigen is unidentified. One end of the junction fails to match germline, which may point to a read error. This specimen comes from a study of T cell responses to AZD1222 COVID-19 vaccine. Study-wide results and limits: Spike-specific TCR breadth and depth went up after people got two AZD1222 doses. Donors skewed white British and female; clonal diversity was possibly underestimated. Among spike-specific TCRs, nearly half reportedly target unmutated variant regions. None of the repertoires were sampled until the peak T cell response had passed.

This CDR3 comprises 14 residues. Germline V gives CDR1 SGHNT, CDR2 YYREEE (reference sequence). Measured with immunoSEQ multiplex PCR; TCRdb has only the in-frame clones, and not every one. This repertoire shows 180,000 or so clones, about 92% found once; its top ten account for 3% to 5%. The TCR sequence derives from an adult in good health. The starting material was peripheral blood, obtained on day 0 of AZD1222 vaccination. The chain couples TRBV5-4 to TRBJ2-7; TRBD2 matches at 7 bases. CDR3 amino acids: CANSLEGGDYEQYF. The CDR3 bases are TGTGCCAACAGCTTGGAGGGAGGGGACTACGAGCAGTACTTC.